This paragraph covers one T cell receptor beta chain sequence. Its antigen is currently not known. No quality values exist for individual bases; no much larger clone is one base distant. For sequencing of the TCRbeta CDR3 region, genomic DNA was extracted from the sorted cells. The immunoSEQ Assay was used to sequence the TCRbeta CDR3 regions. This is the immuneACCESS table as TCRdb keeps it, with only in-frame sequences that have V and J called. A part of the clones is gone; compared with another copy, unresolved V genes explain less than half, and the rest is unexplained. A total of roughly 70,000 clones appear in this sample, about 84% of them only once. The ten top clones hold about 6.9% of the sample. The sample is drawn from a study of OX40 agonist ivuxolimab in advanced cancers. Study-level background: Ivuxolimab, which targeted the costimulatory receptor OX40 (CD134), was an agonistic, fully human IgG2 monoclonal antibody. In the dose-escalation cohort, approximately 82% of patients were male, and the mean age was roughly 60 years with a range of about 20 to 79. Partial responses occurred in three dose-escalation patients: two with cutaneous melanoma and one with hepatocellular carcinoma. Patients were allowed to have had prior anti-PD-1, anti-PD-L1 or anti-CTLA-4 therapy, and approximately 40% of the dose-escalation patients had been treated with checkpoint inhibitors. Intravenous ivuxolimab was administered to patients every 2 weeks at six dose levels: 0.01, 0.1, 0.3, 1.5, 3 and 10 mg/kg. Of the 50 to 55 patients in dose escalation, about 20 had hepatocellular carcinoma, some 15 had melanoma, 9 had renal cell carcinoma and 9 had head and neck cancer. Peripheral TCRbeta sequencing was intended to test whether TCR sequence diversity was altered and clonal T-cell expansion was caused by ivuxolimab. The paper covers the monotherapy dose-escalation part of the phase I ivuxolimab trial, which included N ≈ 54 patients.

Taken from cysteine to phenylalanine, the CDR3 has 20 residues. The only DNA kept is the CDR3, 60 bases in frame from the first base. The V end gives up 2 bases and the J end 4 bases, leaving 18 bases in the junction not matched to a gene. Reading the germline V gene gives CDR1 LGHNA and CDR2 YSLEER. What the study reported, not specific to this receptor: After ivuxolimab, expanded clones were on average more numerous among CD8+ T cells than among CD4+ T cells. Low levels of normalized T-cell clonal expansion were also shown by some nonresponding patients. At doses of 0.1 to 3.0 mg/kg, clonal expansion of both CD4+ and CD8+ T cells in blood was seen between baseline and week 6. Antigen specificity was not determined for the clonally expanded peripheral T cells. In partial responders in the 0.1-3.0 mg/kg groups, normalized peripheral clonal expansion was found to be among the lowest, especially among CD8+ T cells.

The trial excluded patients who had a history of autoimmune disease or were on systemic immunosuppression. Peripheral blood for TCR sequencing was collected from all dose cohorts at baseline, on cycle 4 day 1, and on cycle 7 day 1. The samples were drawn from a first-in-human, open-label, multicenter phase I dose-escalation trial of ivuxolimab. The trial enrolled adults with locally advanced or metastatic head and neck squamous cell, hepatocellular, melanoma or renal cell carcinoma. CD4+ and CD8+ T cells were sorted separately from peripheral blood before TCR sequencing. The sequence is built from TRBV4-3 and TRBJ2-3, and 10 junction bases match TRBD2. The sample consisted of CD4+ or CD8+ T cells sorted from blood, taken in a trial of the OX40 agonist ivuxolimab. The TCR was taken from an adult with an advanced solid tumor such as melanoma, head and neck, liver or kidney cancer. The CDR3 protein sequence reads: CASSQSSGTSGNVVADTQYF. In nucleotide form, the sequence is TGCGCCAGCAGCCAATCATCGGGTACTAGCGGGAACGTCGTGGCAGATACGCAGTATTTT.